A selection of T cell receptor beta chains follows, all from one sample in a study of T cell repertoires in cytomegalovirus infection. MiXCR, applied by TCRdb to the reads, yields one record per CDR3 protein. The repertoire holds around 100,000 distinct CDR3 sequences, with approximately 15% as singletons. The specimen was PBMCs. The receptors shown here come from a human donor in good health (CMV status not recorded). Some clones in this sample may be carry-over from other donors' samples. Each CDR3 is given with its conserved first and last residue. A D gene is named only where the DNA matches it firmly. Part of the rows lack a size; the others show once, few, many or a class for expanded clones.

J | V | D | size | DNA | CDR3
TRBJ2-1 | TRBV2 | TRBD1 | once | TGTGCCAGCAGAGACAGGGGGGTCTACAATGAGCGGTTCTTC | CASRDRGVYNERFF
TRBJ1-1 | TRBV7-9 | . | many | TGTGCCAGCAGCTGGGACAACACTGAAGCTTTCTTT | CASSWDNTEAFF
TRBJ2-2 | TRBV12-3/TRBV12-4 | . | few | TGTGCCAGCAGTTTAGATGCAGGGCGAGGTAGCACCGGGGAGCTGTTTTTT | CASSLDAGRGSTGELFF
TRBJ1-5 | TRBV7-8 | . | many | TGTGCCAGCAGCTTGAGAGGGGATCAGCCCCAGCATTTT | CASSLRGDQPQHF
TRBJ2-3 | TRBV28 | TRBD2 | few | TGTGCCAGCTCGTTGAGCGGGGTACCCACAGATACGCAGTATTTT | CASSLSGVPTDTQYF
TRBJ2-6 | TRBV30 | . | . | TGTGCCTGGAGTCCTCTGAGGACTGGGGCCAACGTCCTGACTTTC | CAWSPLRTGANVLTF
TRBJ2-7 | TRBV12-3/TRBV12-4 | . | . | TGTGCCAGCAGCTCCACCCGGCGGTCCTACGAGCAGTACTTC | CASSSTRRSYEQYF
TRBJ1-2 | TRBV19 | . | . | TGTGCCAGTAGTTTACACGACAGGTACTATGGCTACACCTTC | CASSLHDRYYGYTF
TRBJ1-5 | TRBV28 | TRBD1 | many | TGTGCCAGCAGTCCCGGACAGGAGAGTCAGCCCCAGCATTTT | CASSPGQESQPQHF
TRBJ1-2 | TRBV7-9 | . | . | TGTGCCAGCAGCCCAATGACAGGAGAACCCTACACCTTC | CASSPMTGEPYTF
TRBJ1-1 | TRBV7-2 | TRBD1 | many | TGTGCCAGCAAGAACAACCAGGGGGACACTGAAGCTTTCTTT | CASKNNQGDTEAFF
TRBJ2-3 | TRBV7-6 | . | . | TGTGCCAGCAGCTTAGGGGCCGCTAGGCCCCAGTATTTT | CASSLGAARPQYF
TRBJ1-5 | TRBV27 | . | many | TGTGCCAGCAGCCAAACAGGGCAGCCCCAGCATTTT | CASSQTGQPQHF
TRBJ2-1 | TRBV5-1 | . | few | TGCGCCAGCAGCTCCCTGGGGAGCCCCCTTGGTGAGCAGTTCTTC | CASSSLGSPLGEQFF
TRBJ2-7 | TRBV29-1 | TRBD1 | . | TGCAGCGTTGAGGCAGGGGGCCTCCACGAGCAGTACTTC | CSVEAGGLHEQYF
TRBJ2-1 | TRBV4-2 | TRBD2 | many | TGTGCCAGCAGCGGGGCTAGCGGGCCCTACAATGAGCAGTTCTTC | CASSGASGPYNEQFF
TRBJ2-7 | TRBV11-2 | . | few | TGTGCCTCCTCTTTAGATACCTACGAGCAGTACTTC | CASSLDTYEQYF
TRBJ2-7 | TRBV7-2 | . | many | TGTGCCAGCAGCTTCTCCAACAGGGCCTACGAGCAGTACTTC | CASSFSNRAYEQYF
TRBJ2-1 | TRBV7-2 | TRBD1 | many | TGTGCCAGCAGCTACGACAGGGTTGGTGAGCAGTTCTTC | CASSYDRVGEQFF
TRBJ1-3 | TRBV7-2 | . | many | TGTGCCAGCAGCCCCTCCGGAAACACCATATATTTT | CASSPSGNTIYF
TRBJ1-2 | TRBV7-2 | . | medium-sized | TGTGCCAGCAGCTTAGTGATATCGGCGGGGGGTGGCTACACCTTC | CASSLVISAGGGYTF
TRBJ1-1 | TRBV5-5 | . | . | TGTGCCAGCAGCTCCCACCCCGGCTCGATTACCACTGAAGCTTTCTTT | CASSSHPGSITTEAFF
TRBJ1-5 | TRBV28 | TRBD1 | . | TGTGCCAGTCTGAGCGGACAGGGAGATCAGCCCCAGCATTTT | CASLSGQGDQPQHF
TRBJ1-1 | TRBV30 | TRBD1 | many | TGTGCCTGGAAGAGGGACCCTACTGACAGGGCTGAAGCTTTCTTT | CAWKRDPTDRAEAFF
TRBJ1-1 | TRBV6-2/TRBV6-3 | . | . | TGTGCCAGCAGTTACAGGTCGCCCAGGGCGAACACTGAAGCTTTCTTT | CASSYRSPRANTEAFF
TRBJ1-2 | TRBV12-3/TRBV12-4 | TRBD1 | . | TGTGCCAGCAGCTCGACAGGGGGCTATGGCTACACCTTC | CASSSTGGYGYTF
TRBJ1-5 | TRBV28 | . | many | TGTGCCAGCAGAGGGACGGACTATAGCAATCAGCCCCAGCATTTT | CASRGTDYSNQPQHF
TRBJ1-1 | TRBV7-2 | . | many | TGTGCCAGCAGCTTAGCAACAGGAGGCTACACTGAAGCTTTCTTT | CASSLATGGYTEAFF
TRBJ2-3 | TRBV7-2 | . | many | TGTGCCAGCAGCTTAGAGGGTGGTAGGGTTACGCAGTATTTT | CASSLEGGRVTQYF
TRBJ2-3 | TRBV7-9 | . | many | TGTGCCAGCAGCCCCCGATCGGGCACAGATACGCAGTATTTT | CASSPRSGTDTQYF
TRBJ1-4 | TRBV7-3 | . | . | TGTGCCAGCAGCCTGGGTATGGGGGTGCAGGAAAAACTGTTTTTT | CASSLGMGVQEKLFF
TRBJ2-7 | TRBV7-2 | TRBD2 | many | TGTGCCAGCAGCCCCTTAGCGGGGGGCTCCTCCTACGAGCAGTACTTC | CASSPLAGGSSYEQYF
TRBJ1-6 | TRBV7-2 | TRBD1 | many | TGTGCCAGCAGCGCGGGACAGGCGTCTTATTCACCCCTCCACTTT | CASSAGQASYSPLHF
TRBJ1-6 | TRBV28 | . | . | TGTGCCAGCAGGCCCCCGGGGCCCTTGAATTCACCCCTCCACTTT | CASRPPGPLNSPLHF
TRBJ2-1 | TRBV5-1 | . | few | TGCGCCAGCAGCCAGGGGTTGGATGAGCAGTTCTTC | CASSQGLDEQFF
TRBJ2-7 | TRBV12-3/TRBV12-4 | . | few | TGTGCCAGCAGCATTGTTGGGCAGAAGTACGAGCAGTACTTC | CASSIVGQKYEQYF
TRBJ1-5 | TRBV28 | . | once | TGTGCCAGCAGTCCCCAATCAGTTAGCAATCAGCCCCAGCATTTT | CASSPQSVSNQPQHF
TRBJ1-5 | TRBV28 | TRBD1 | . | TGTGCCAGCACCCGCGAAGGGGGCATTCAGCCCCAGCATTTT | CASTREGGIQPQHF
TRBJ1-4 | TRBV14 | . | . | TGTGCCAGCAGCCAAGGGCAGTTTCTCGGAAAACTGTTTTTT | CASSQGQFLGKLFF
TRBJ2-1 | TRBV9 | TRBD2 | few | TGTGCCAGCACCCTGACTAGCGGGGGTTACAATGAGCAGTTCTTC | CASTLTSGGYNEQFF